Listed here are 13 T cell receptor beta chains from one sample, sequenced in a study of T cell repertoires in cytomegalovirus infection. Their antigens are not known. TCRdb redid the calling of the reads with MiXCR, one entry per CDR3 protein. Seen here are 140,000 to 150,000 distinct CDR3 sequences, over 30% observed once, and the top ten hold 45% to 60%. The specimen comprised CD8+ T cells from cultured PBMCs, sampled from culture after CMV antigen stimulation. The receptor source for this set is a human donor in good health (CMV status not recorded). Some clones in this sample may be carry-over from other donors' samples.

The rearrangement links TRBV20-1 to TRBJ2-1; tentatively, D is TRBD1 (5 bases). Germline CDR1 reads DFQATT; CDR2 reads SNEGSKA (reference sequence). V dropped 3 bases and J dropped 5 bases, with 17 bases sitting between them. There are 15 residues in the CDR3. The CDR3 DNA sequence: TGCAGTGCTAGCCCACAGGCGTTAGTTGACAATGAGCAGTTCTTC. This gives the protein CSASPQALVDNEQFF.

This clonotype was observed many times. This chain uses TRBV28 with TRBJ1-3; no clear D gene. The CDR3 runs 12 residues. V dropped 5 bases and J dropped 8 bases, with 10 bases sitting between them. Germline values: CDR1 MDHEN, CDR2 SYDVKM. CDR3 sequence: CASSPQWDTIYF. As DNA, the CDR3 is TGTGCCAGCAGTCCACAGTGGGACACCATATATTTT.

DNA for the CDR3: TGTGCCAGCACTCAAATCCCCAGGGGGAACTACGAGCAGTACTTC. It is translated as CASTQIPRGNYEQYF. This rearrangement joins TRBV2 to TRBJ2-7; TRBD1 aligns across 7 bases. Trimming cost V 7 bases and J 3 bases; bases outside gene matches: 12. Germline values: CDR1 SNHLY, CDR2 FYNNEI. The CDR3 is 15 amino acids. Combining the CDR3 with reference TRBV2 and TRBJ2-7 gives the whole variable domain EPEVTQTPSHQVTQMGQEVILRCVPISNHLYFYWYRQILGQKVEFLVSFYNNEISEKSEIFDDQFSVERPDGSNFTLKIRSTKLEDSAMYFCASTQIPRGNYEQYFGPGTRLTVT.

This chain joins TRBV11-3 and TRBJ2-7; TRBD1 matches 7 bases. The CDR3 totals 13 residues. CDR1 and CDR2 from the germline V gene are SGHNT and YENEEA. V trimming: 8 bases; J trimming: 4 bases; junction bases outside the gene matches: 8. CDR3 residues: CASSPPGGYEQYF. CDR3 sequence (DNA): TGTGCCAGCTCGCCGCCAGGGGGTTACGAGCAGTACTTC.

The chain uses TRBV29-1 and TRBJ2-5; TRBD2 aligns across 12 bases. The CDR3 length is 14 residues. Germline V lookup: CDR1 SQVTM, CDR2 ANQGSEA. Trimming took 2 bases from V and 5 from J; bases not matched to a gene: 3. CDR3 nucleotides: TGCAGCGTTGAAAAACTAGCGGGGGGTGAGACCCAGTACTTC. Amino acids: CSVEKLAGGETQYF. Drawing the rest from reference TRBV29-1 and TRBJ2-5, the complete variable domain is SAVISQKPSRDICQRGTSLTIQCQVDSQVTMMFWYRQQPGQSLTLIATANQGSEATYESGFVIDKFPISRPNLTFSTLTVSNMSPEDSSIYLCSVEKLAGGETQYFGPGTRLLVL.

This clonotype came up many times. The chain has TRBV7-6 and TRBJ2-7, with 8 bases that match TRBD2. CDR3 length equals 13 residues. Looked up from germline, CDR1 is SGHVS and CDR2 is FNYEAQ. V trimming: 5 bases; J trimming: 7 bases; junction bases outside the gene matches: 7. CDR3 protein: CASSIGGAEEQYF. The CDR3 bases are TGTGCCAGCAGCATCGGGGGGGCTGAAGAGCAGTACTTC.

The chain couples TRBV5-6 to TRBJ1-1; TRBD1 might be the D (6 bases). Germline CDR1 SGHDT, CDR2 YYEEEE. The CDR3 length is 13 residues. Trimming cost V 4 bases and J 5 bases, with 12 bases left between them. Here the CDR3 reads CASSRTGLTEAFF. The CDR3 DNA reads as TGTGCCAGCAGCAGAACAGGGCTTACTGAAGCTTTCTTT.

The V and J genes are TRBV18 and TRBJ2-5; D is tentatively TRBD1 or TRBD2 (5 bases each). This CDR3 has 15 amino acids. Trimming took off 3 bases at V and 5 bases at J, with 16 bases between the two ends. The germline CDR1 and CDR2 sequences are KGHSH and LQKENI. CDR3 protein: CASSPSEGLRETQYF. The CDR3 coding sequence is TGTGCCAGCTCACCTTCTGAGGGGTTGAGGGAGACCCAGTACTTC.

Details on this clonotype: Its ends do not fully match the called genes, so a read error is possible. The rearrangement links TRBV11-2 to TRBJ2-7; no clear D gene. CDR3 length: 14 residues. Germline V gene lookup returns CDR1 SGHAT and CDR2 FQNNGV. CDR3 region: CASNLIRDSNEQYF. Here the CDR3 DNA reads TGTGCCAGCAACTTAATAAGGGATAGCAACGAGCAGTACTTC.

CDR3 region: CASSVTGTGFSPLHF. The CDR3 nucleotides are TGTGCCAGCAGTGTCACCGGGACAGGGTTTTCACCCCTCCACTTT. The chain is built from TRBV27 and TRBJ1-6; 9 bases align to TRBD1. The CDR3 consists of 15 residues. Per the germline V gene, CDR1 is MNHEY and CDR2 is SMNVEV (reference sequence). The junction had 8 bases not matched to a gene; V was cut back by 5 bases and J by 9 bases.

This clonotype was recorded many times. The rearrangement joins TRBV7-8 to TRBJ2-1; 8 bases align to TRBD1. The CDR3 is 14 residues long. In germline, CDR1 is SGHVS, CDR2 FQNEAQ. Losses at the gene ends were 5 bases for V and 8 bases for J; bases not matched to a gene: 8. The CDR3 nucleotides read TGTGCCAGCAGCCCGATGACAGGGGACGATGAGCAGTTCTTC. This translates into CASSPMTGDDEQFF.

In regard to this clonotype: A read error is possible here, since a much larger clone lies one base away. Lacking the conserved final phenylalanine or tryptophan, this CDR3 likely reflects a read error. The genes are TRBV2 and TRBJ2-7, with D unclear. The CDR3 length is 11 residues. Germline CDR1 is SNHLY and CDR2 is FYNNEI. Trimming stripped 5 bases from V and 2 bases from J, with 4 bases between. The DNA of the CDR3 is TGTGCCAGCAGTCCCACCTACGAGCAGTACATC. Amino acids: CASSPTYEQYI.

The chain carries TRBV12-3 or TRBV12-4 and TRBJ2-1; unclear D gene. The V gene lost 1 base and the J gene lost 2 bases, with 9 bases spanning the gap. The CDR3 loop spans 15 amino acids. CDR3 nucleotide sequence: TGTGCCAGCAGTTTAGGGCCTACTCCCTACAATGAGCAGTTCTTC. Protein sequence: CASSLGPTPYNEQFF.